This TCR beta chain was found in a study of blood T cell repertoires in COVID-19. Study background: From the United States, Italy and Spain came samples of acute and convalescent COVID-19. Sources were T cells, B-cell-depleted T cells, or PBMCs; the material itself was cDNA or gDNA.

The CDR3 is made up of 18 amino acids. J gave up 5 bases and V 3 bases, and 14 bases lay outside the gene matches. Germline values: CDR1 SGHTA, CDR2 FQGNSA. Original processing notes: Counts of nucleated cells, estimated from reference gene primer amplification, were obtained. Libraries were prepared by immunoSEQ multiplex PCR; TCRdb keeps only in-frame clonotypes and omits some of them. The DNA was the basis for D and trimming; V, J and clone size are from that table. The data hold approximately 180,000 clones, with roughly 87% observed a single time. The gene calls are TRBV7-2 and TRBJ2-4; 9 bases are shared with TRBD1. This receptor was taken from a woman aged 45-65 years with acute or convalescent COVID-19. The sequenced sample consisted of peripheral blood. CDR3 bases: TGTGCCAGCAGCTTGGTTTGGATTAGTCGGGACAGGGAAAACATTCAGTACTTC. Residues: CASSLVWISRDRENIQYF.